The source of this T cell receptor (beta chain) is a study of OX40 agonist ivuxolimab in advanced cancers. As for the study in general: Three patients responded partially, comprising one with hepatocellular carcinoma and two with cutaneous melanoma. Whole-study findings and limits: Averaged across samples, CD8+ T cells carried more expanded clones than CD4+ did. Clonal expansion by week 6 occurred in CD4+ and CD8+ blood T cells (at 0.1 to 3.0 mg/kg).

This clone was picked up one time. Antigen unknown. V shed 2 bases and J shed 0 bases, with 8 bases lying between them. This CDR3 is 15 amino acids long. Germline values: CDR1 MNHNY, CDR2 SVGAGI (reference sequence). If patients had autoimmune disease history or systemic immunosuppression, they were excluded. This table comes from immunoSEQ multiplex PCR, and its TCRdb copy is limited to in-frame clones, with some not included. The repertoire includes around 97,000 clones, about nine tenths of them detected once, and 5.5% sits in the top ten. This clonotype was obtained from an adult with an advanced solid tumor such as melanoma, head and neck, liver or kidney cancer. V is TRBV6-6 and J is TRBJ2-1, with no clear D. The sequencing used CD4+ or CD8+ T cells sorted from blood, collected in a trial of the OX40 agonist ivuxolimab. The CDR3: CASSYGVSSYNEQFF. Written as DNA, the CDR3 is TGTGCCAGCAGTTACGGCGTGAGCTCCTACAATGAGCAGTTCTTC.